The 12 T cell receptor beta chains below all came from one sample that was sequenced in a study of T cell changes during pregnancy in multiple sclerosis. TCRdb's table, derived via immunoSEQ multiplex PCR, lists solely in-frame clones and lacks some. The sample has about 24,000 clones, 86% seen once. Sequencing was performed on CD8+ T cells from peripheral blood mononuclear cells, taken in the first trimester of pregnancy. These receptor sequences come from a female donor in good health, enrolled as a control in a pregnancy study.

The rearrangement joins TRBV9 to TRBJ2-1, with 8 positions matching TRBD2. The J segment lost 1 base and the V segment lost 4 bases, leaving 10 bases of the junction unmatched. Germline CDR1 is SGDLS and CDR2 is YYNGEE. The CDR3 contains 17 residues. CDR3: CASSPPGGGLSYNEQFF. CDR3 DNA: TGTGCCAGCAGCCCTCCCGGCGGGGGGCTTTCCTACAATGAGCAGTTCTTC.

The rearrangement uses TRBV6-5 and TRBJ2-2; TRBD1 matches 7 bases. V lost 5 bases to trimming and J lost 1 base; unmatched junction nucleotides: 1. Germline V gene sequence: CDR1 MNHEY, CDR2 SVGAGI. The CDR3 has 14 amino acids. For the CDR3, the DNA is TGTGCCAGCAGTAGGACAGGGAACACCGGGGAGCTGTTTTTT. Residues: CASSRTGNTGELFF.

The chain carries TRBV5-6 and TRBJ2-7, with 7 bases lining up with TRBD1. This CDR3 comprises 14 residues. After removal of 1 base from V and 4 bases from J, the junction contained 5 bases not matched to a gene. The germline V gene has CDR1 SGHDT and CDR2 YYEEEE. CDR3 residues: CASSLNDRAYEQYF. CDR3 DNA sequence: TGTGCCAGCAGCTTGAACGACAGGGCTTACGAGCAGTACTTC.

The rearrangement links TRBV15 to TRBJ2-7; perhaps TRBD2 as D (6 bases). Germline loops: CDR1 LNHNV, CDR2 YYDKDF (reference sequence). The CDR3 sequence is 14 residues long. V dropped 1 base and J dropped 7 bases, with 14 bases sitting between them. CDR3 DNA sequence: TGTGCCACCAGCAGAGGGGGGGACGGTGAGGAGCAGTACTTC. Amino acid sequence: CATSRGGDGEEQYF.

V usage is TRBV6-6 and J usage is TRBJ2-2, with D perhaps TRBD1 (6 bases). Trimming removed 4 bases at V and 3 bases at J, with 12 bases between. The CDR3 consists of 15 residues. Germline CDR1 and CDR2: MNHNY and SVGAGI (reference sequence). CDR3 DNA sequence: TGTGCCAGCAGTTCAGGACAGACAGACACCGGGGAGCTGTTTTTT. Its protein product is CASSSGQTDTGELFF.

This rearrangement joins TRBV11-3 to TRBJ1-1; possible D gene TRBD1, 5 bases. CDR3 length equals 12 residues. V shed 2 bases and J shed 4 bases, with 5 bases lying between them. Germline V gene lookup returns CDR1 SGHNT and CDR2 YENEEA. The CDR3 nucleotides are TGTGCCAGCAGCTTAAGGGGCACTGAAGCTTTCTTT. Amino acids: CASSLRGTEAFF.

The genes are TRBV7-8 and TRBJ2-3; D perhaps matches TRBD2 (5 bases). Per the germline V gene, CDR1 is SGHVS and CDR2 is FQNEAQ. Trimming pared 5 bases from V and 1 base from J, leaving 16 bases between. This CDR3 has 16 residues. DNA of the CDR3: TGTGCCAGCAGCCGGGGATCGGGATCGCGCACAGATACGCAGTATTTT. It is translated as CASSRGSGSRTDTQYF.

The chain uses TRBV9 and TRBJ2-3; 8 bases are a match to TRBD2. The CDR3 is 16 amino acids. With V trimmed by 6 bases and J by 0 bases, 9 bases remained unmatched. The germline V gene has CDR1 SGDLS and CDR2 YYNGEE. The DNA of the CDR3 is TGTGCCAGCAACGGGGGGGAAGCGCAGAGCACAGATACGCAGTATTTT. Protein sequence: CASNGGEAQSTDTQYF.

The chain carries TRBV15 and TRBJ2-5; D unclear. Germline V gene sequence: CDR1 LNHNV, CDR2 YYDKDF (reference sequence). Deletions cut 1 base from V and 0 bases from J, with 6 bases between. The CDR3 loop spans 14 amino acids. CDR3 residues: CATSRVEYQETQYF. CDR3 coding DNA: TGTGCCACCAGCAGAGTCGAGTACCAAGAGACCCAGTACTTC. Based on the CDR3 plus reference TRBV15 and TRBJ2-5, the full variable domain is DAMVIQNPRYQVTQFGKPVTLSCSQTLNHNVMYWYQQKSSQAPKLLFHYYDKDFNNEADTPDNFQSRRPNTSFCFLDIRSPGLGDTAMYLCATSRVEYQETQYFGPGTRLLVL.

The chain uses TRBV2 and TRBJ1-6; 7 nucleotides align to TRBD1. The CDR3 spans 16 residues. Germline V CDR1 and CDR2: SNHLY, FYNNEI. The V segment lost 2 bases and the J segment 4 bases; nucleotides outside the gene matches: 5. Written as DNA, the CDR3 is TGTGCCAGCAGTGAATTTACAGGGGCATATAATTCACCCCTCCACTTT. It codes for CASSEFTGAYNSPLHF.

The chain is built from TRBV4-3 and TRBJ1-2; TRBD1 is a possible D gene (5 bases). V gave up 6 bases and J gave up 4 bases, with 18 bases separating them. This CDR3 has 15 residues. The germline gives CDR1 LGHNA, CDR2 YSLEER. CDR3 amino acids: CASRPGSSSGYGYTF. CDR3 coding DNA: TGCGCCAGCAGGCCAGGGTCCTCATCGGGCTATGGCTACACCTTC.

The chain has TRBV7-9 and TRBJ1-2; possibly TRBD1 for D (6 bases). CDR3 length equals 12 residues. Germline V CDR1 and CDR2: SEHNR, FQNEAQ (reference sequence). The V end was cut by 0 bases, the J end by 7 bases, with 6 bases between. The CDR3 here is CASSLAGGGYTF. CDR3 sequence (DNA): TGTGCCAGCAGCTTAGCAGGGGGTGGCTACACCTTC. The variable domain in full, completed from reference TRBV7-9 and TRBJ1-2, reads DTGVSQNPRHKITKRGQNVTFRCDPISEHNRLYWYRQTLGQGPEFLTYFQNEAQLEKSRLLSDRFSAERPKGSFSTLEIQRTEQGDSAMYLCASSLAGGGYTFGSGTRLTVV.